This entry is about one T cell receptor beta chain. The length of the CDR3 is 17 residues. V shed 0 bases and J shed 4 bases, with 16 bases lying between them. Germline lookup yields CDR1 KGHSH and CDR2 LQKENI. The data belong to a study of blood T cell repertoires in COVID-19. In the study's own analysis: It was from reference gene primer amplification that nucleated cell counts were estimated. Assay used: immunoSEQ multiplex PCR; TCRdb lists only in-frame clones, some missing. The D gene and trimming were derived from the DNA, and the V and J assignments and clone size from that table. The sample carries approximately 400,000 clones, over 65% recorded once.

The sequenced sample was peripheral blood. This TCR was recovered from a human donor with acute or convalescent COVID-19. The donor label of this sample is uncertain. This chain joins TRBV18 and TRBJ1-5, with D unclear. The CDR3 sequence is CASSPPGGQRRNQPQHF. The CDR3 bases are TGTGCCAGCTCACCACCGGGCGGGCAGCGGAGAAATCAGCCCCAGCATTTT.